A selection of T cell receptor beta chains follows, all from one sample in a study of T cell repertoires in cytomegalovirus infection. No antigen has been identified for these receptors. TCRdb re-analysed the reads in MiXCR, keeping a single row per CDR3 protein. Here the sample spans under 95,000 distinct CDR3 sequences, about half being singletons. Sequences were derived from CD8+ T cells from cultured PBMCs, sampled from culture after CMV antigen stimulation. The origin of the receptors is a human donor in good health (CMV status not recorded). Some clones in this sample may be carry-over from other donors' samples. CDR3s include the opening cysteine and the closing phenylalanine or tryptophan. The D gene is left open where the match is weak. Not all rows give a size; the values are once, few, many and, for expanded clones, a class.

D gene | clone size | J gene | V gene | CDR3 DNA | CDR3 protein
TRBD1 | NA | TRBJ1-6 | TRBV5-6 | TGTGCCAGCAGCTTGGGGACAGGCGGCCCCCTCCACTTT | CASSLGTGGPLHF
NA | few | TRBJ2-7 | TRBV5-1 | TGCGCCAGCAGCCCCCGGGGCAGGGGCATACGGGAGCAGTACTTC | CASSPRGRGIREQYF
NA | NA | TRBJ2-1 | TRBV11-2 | TGTGCCAGCAGCTTAACCCCAAGGGGCCCCTACAATGAGCAGTTCTTC | CASSLTPRGPYNEQFF
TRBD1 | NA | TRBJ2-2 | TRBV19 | TGTGCCAGTAGTTTCCTGACCGGGACAGGGGGTGTCACCGGGGAGCTGTTTTTT | CASSFLTGTGGVTGELFF
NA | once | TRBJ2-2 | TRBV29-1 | TGCAGCGTTGTAGCACCCCAGACCGGGGAGCTGTTTTTT | CSVVAPQTGELFF
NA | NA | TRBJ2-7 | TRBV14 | TGTGCCAGCAGCCTAGGGATCAGCTCCTACGAGCAGTACTTC | CASSLGISSYEQYF
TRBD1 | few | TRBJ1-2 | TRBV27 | TGTGCCAGCAACCCCGGGACAGGGGGCGCCTATGGCTACACCTTC | CASNPGTGGAYGYTF
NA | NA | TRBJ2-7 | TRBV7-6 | TGTGCCAGCAGCTTAGTATCCGCCGGCTCCTACGAGCAGTACTTC | CASSLVSAGSYEQYF
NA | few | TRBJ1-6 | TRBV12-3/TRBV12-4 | TGTGCCAGCTGGACGGGGGTCAGCTCCTATAATTCACCCCTCCACTTT | CASWTGVSSYNSPLHF
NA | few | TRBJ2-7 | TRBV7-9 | TGTGCCAGCAGCTTCGAGCTGGGGAAGGGGTTCGAGCAGTACTTC | CASSFELGKGFEQYF
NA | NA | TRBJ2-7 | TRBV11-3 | TGTGCCAGCAGCCCCCGAGGCGAGCAGTACTTC | CASSPRGEQYF
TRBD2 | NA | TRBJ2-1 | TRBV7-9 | TGTGCCAGCAGCATACCGGGACTAGCGGGTTACAATGAGCAGTTCTTC | CASSIPGLAGYNEQFF
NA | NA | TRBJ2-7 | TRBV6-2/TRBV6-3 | TGTTCACGCAGTTACCCACCTCCAGAGCAGTACTTC | CSRSYPPPEQYF
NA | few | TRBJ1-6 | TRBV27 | TGTGCCAGCAGTTTCATTTTATCAGGGGATTCACCCCTCCACTTT | CASSFILSGDSPLHF
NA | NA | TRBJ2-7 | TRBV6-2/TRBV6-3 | TGTGCCAGCAGTATCCAGGAAAACCCCTACGAGCAGTACTTC | CASSIQENPYEQYF
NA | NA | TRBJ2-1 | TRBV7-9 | TGTGCCAGCAGCCCGCTCGGGCTTTCCGTTACCTACAATGAGCAGTTCTTC | CASSPLGLSVTYNEQFF
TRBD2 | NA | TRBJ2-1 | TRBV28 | TGTGCCAGCAGCCAGGGGACTAGCGGTTTCTACAATGAGCAGTTCTTC | CASSQGTSGFYNEQFF
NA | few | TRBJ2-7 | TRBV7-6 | TGTGCCAGCAGCGACTCCTACGAGCAGTACTTC | CASSDSYEQYF
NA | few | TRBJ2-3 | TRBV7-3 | TGTGCCAGCAGCTCCGGCGGCTGGGTCACAGATACGCAGTATTTT | CASSSGGWVTDTQYF
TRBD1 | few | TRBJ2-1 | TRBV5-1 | TGCGCCAGCAGTGAAGGGGGCATTGAGCAGTTCTTC | CASSEGGIEQFF
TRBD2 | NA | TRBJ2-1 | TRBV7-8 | TGTGCCAGCAGCCCCTCGGGGGGCTCCTACAATGAGCAGTTCTTC | CASSPSGGSYNEQFF
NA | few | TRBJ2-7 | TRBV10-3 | TGTGCCATCAGTGAGTCGAACGAGCAGTACTTC | CAISESNEQYF
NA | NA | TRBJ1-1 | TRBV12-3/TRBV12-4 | TGTGCCAGCAGTTCCCCAGACCTGGCGGGAACTGAAGCTTTCTTT | CASSSPDLAGTEAFF
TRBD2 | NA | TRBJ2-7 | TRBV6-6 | TGTGCCAGCAGTTACTCCGCTAGCGGGAGGTCGGGAGAGCAGTACTTC | CASSYSASGRSGEQYF
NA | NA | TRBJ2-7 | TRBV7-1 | TGTGCCAGCAGCAGTCCGGGGCGACTACCCGAGCAGTACTTC | CASSSPGRLPEQYF
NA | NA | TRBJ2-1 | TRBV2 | TGTGCCACTTCCCCATGGGCGACTGAGCAGTTCTTC | CATSPWATEQFF
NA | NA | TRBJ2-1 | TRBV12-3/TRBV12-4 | TGTGCCAGCAGTTTGGGGAGGGGGCGCGACAATGAGCAGTTCTTC | CASSLGRGRDNEQFF
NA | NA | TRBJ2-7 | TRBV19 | TGTGCCAGTAGTATAGGGGGTGGCTACGAGCAGTACTTC | CASSIGGGYEQYF
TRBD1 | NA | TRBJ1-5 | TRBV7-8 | TGTGCCAGCACCCGAGGGGGCGGTCAGCCCCAGCATTTT | CASTRGGGQPQHF
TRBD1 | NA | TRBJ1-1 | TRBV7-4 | TGTGCCAGCAGCGTAATTGGGACAGGGGGAAACACTGAAGCTTTCTTT | CASSVIGTGGNTEAFF
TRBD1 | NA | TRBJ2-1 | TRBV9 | TGTGCCAGCAGCGCCCGGGACAGGGTAGGGAATGAGCAGTTCTTC | CASSARDRVGNEQFF
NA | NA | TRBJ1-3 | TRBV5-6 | TGTGCCAGCAGCTTGGTCGAGGACTACTCTGGAAACACCATATATTTT | CASSLVEDYSGNTIYF
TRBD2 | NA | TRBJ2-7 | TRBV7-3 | TGTGCCAGCAGTCCTCTAGCGGGGGTAATAGGCGAGCAGTACTTC | CASSPLAGVIGEQYF
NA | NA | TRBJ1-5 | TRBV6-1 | TGTGCCAGCAGTGAAGACAGATGGTATAGCAATCAGCCCCAGCATTTT | CASSEDRWYSNQPQHF
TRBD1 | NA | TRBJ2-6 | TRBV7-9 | TGTGCCAGAAGCCGGACAGGCTCTGGGGCCAACGTCCTGACTTTC | CARSRTGSGANVLTF
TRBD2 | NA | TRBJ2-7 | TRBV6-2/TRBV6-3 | TGTGCCAGCAGTTCGCGGACTAGCAGACCCTACGAGCAGTACTTC | CASSSRTSRPYEQYF
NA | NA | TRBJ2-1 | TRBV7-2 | TGTGCCAGCAGCTTTATCCTAGGTCATGAGCAGTTCTTC | CASSFILGHEQFF
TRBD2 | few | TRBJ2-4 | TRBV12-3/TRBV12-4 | TGTGCCAGCACCATAGGCCTAATCGGGGGGGACTTGGCCTTAGCCAAAAACATTCAGTACTTC | CASTIGLIGGDLALAKNIQYF
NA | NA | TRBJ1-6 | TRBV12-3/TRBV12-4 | TGTGCCAGCAGTTTAGGAGGGAATTCACCCCTCCACTTT | CASSLGGNSPLHF
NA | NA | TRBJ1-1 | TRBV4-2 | TGTGCCAGCAGCCCCAAGGACGGGATGAACACTGAAGCTTTCTTT | CASSPKDGMNTEAFF
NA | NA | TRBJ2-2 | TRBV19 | TGTGCCAGTAGTTCCTACTTAGGGGACGCGGCGAACACCGGGGAGCTGTTTTTT | CASSSYLGDAANTGELFF
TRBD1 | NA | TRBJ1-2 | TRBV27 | TGTGCCAGCAGTTTTAGGGGGCCTAACTATGGCTACACCTTC | CASSFRGPNYGYTF
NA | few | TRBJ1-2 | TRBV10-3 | TGTGCCGTCGGGAGGGGGTCAGAGACTAACTATGGCTACACCTTC | CAVGRGSETNYGYTF
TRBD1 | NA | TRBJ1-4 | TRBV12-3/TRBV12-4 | TGTGCCAGCAGTTTAACAGGGGGCCTCCCCTCTAATGAAAAACTGTTTTTT | CASSLTGGLPSNEKLFF
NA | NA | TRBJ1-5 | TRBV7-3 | TGTGCCAGCAGCTCTACGGAAGGACAGCCCCAGCATTTT | CASSSTEGQPQHF
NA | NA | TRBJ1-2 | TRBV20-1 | TGCAGTGCTAGCTTGGCCATCGACTATGGCTACACCTTC | CSASLAIDYGYTF
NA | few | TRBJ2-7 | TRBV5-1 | TGCGCCAGCAGATTCACAGGGATCTACGAGCAGTACTTC | CASRFTGIYEQYF
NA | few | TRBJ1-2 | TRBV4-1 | TGCGCCAGCAGCCAAGATCTTAAGGTTTTCTATGGCTACACCTTC | CASSQDLKVFYGYTF
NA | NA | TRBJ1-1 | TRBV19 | TGTGCCAGTAGTCCCACAGGGACTCTGAACACTGAAGCTTTCTTT | CASSPTGTLNTEAFF
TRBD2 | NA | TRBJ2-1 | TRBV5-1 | TGCGCCAGCAGCTTGCATAGCGGGAGGTCCTCCTACAATGAGCAGTTCTTC | CASSLHSGRSSYNEQFF
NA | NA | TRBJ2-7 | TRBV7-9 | TGTGCCAGCAGCTTAGCGTGGGAGTCCGAGCAGTACTTC | CASSLAWESEQYF
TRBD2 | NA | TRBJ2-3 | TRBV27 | TGTGCCAGCAGTTCCCTCCGATTGAGCGGGGGGGCCGTTACGCAGTATTTT | CASSSLRLSGGAVTQYF
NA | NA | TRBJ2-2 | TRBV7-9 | TGTGCCAGCAGCTTAGCGCTTAGTTCGGACACCGGGGAGCTGTTTTTT | CASSLALSSDTGELFF
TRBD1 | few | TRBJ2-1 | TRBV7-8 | TGTGCCAGCAGTGTGAAACAGGGGGCAAATGAGCAGTTCTTC | CASSVKQGANEQFF
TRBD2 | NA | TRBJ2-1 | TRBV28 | TGTGCCAGCAGTCCAACCTCCGGGACTAGAAGCTCCTACAATGAGCAGTTCTTC | CASSPTSGTRSSYNEQFF
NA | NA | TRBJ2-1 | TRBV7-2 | TGTGCCAGCAGCTTAACGGCGGGCCCCTACAATGAGCAGTTCTTC | CASSLTAGPYNEQFF
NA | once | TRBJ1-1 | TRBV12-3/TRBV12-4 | TGTGCCAGCAGTTTACCGGGGGGGGGGAAAACTGAAGCTTTCTTT | CASSLPGGGKTEAFF
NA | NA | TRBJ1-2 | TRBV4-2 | TGTGCCAGCAGCCAAGATGTGGGGGTACCGAACTATGGCTACACCTTC | CASSQDVGVPNYGYTF
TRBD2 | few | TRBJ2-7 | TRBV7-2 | TGTGCCAGCAGCTCAATAGCGGGAGGGAAAAACGAGCAGTACTTC | CASSSIAGGKNEQYF